This TCR beta chain was recorded in a study of shared clonotypes between healthy human individuals. The protocol was immunoSEQ multiplex PCR, while the TCRdb copy is restricted to in-frame clones and leaves out a portion. The profile covers around 2.5 million clones, with 93% appearing a single time and 0.36% taken by the ten largest. CDR3 length: 13 amino acids. V was clipped by 3 bases and J by 5 bases, with 10 bases between them. CDR1 is MGHDK, CDR2 SYGVNS, per germline. Sequenced sample: naive CD4+ T cells from PBMCs. The sample's subset: CD45RA+ positively selected. The rearrangement uses TRBV25-1 and TRBJ1-1; D gene unclear. This TCR was recovered from a man between 18 and 29 years old in good health. Some clones in this sample may be carry-over from other donors' samples. CDR3 in amino acids: CASSDWAVTEAFF. The CDR3, as DNA: TGTGCCAGCAGTGATTGGGCGGTTACTGAAGCTTTCTTT.